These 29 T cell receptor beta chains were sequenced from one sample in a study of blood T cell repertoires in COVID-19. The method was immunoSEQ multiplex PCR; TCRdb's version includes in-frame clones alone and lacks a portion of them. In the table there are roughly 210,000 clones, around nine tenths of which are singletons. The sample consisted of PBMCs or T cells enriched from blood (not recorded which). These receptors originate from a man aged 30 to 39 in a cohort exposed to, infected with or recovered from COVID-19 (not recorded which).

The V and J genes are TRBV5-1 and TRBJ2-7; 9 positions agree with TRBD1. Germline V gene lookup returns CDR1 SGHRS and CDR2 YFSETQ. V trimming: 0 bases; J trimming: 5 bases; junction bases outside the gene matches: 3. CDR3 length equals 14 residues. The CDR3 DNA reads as TGCGCCAGCAGCTTGGGGACAGGGGTCCACGAGCAGTACTTC. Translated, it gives CASSLGTGVHEQYF.

Written as DNA, the CDR3 is TGTGCCAGTAGTATAGATGGGACAGGGGGCAATCAGCCCCAGCATTTT. Its translation: CASSIDGTGGNQPQHF. The V and J genes are TRBV19 and TRBJ1-5; 10 bases match TRBD1. The J segment lost 2 bases and the V segment lost 0 bases, leaving 1 base of the junction unmatched. CDR1 and CDR2 (germline): LNHDA, SQIVND (reference sequence). CDR3 size: 16 residues.

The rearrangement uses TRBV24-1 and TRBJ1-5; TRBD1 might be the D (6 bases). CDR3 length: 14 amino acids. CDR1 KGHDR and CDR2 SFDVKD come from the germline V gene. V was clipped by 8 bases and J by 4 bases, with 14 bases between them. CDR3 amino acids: CATTMDSENQPQHF. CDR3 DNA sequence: TGTGCCACCACTATGGACAGCGAAAATCAGCCCCAGCATTTT.

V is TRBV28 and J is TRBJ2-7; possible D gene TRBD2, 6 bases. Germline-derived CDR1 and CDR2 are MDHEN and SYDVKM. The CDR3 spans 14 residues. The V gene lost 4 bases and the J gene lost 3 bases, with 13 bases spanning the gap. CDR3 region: CASSSGDGVYEQYF. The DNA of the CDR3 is TGTGCCAGCAGTTCGGGGGACGGTGTCTACGAGCAGTACTTC.

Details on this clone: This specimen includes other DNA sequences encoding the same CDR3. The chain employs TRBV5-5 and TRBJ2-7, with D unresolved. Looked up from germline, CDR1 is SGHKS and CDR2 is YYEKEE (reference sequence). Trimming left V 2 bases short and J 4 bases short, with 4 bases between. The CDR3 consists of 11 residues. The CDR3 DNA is TGTGCCAGCAGCTTTTCGTACGAGCAGTACTTC. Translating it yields CASSFSYEQYF.

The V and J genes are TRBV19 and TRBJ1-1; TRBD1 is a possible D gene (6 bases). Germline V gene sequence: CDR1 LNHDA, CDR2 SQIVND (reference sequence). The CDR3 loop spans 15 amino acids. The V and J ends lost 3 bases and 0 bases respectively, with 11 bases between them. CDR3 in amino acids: CASSIRTDMNTEAFF. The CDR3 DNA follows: TGTGCCAGTAGTATCCGGACAGATATGAACACTGAAGCTTTCTTT.

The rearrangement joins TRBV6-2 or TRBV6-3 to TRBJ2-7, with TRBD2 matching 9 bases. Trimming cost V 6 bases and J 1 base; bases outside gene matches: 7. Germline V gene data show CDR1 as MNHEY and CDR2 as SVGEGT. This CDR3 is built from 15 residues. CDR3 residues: CASSLRTSVSYEQYF. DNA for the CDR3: TGTGCCAGCAGCCTCCGGACTAGCGTATCCTACGAGCAGTACTTC.

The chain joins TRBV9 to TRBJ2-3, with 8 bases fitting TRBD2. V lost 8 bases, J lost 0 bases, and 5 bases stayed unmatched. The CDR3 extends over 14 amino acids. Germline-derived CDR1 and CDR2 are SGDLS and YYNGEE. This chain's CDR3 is CASNSGGSTDTQYF. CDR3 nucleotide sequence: TGTGCCAGTAACAGCGGGGGAAGCACAGATACGCAGTATTTT.

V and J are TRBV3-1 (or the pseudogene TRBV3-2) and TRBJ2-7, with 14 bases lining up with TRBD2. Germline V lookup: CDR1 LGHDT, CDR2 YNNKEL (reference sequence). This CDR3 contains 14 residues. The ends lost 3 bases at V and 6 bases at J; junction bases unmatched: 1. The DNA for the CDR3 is TGTGCCAGCAGCCAGGGACTAGCGGGAGTCGAGCAGTACTTC. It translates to CASSQGLAGVEQYF.

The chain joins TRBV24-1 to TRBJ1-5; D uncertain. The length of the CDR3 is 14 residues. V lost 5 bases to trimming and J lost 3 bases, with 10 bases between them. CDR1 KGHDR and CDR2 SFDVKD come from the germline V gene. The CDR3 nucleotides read TGTGCCACCAGTGGTAACAGCCACAATCAGCCCCAGCATTTT. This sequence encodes CATSGNSHNQPQHF.

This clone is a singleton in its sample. The DNA of the CDR3 is TGTGCCAGCAGTTTATCGAGGGTTGGAAACACCATATATTTT. Its translation: CASSLSRVGNTIYF. The V call is TRBV27, the J call TRBJ1-3; D gene ambiguous. Trimming took off 0 bases at V and 3 bases at J, with 6 bases between the two ends. The CDR3 contains 14 residues. From germline, CDR1 is MNHEY and CDR2 SMNVEV (reference sequence).

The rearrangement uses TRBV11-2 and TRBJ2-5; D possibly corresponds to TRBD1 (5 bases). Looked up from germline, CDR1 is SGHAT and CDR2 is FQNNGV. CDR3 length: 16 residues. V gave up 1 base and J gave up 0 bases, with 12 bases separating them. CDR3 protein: CASSLGEAGHQETQYF. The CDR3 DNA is TGTGCCAGCAGCTTAGGAGAGGCAGGGCACCAAGAGACCCAGTACTTC.

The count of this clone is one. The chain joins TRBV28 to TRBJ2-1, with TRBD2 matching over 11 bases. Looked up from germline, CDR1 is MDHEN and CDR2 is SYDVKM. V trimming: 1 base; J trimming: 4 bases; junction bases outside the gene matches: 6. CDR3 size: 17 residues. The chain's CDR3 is CASSLSAGLAVYNEQFF. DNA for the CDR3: TGTGCCAGCAGTTTATCCGCGGGACTAGCGGTATACAATGAGCAGTTCTTC.

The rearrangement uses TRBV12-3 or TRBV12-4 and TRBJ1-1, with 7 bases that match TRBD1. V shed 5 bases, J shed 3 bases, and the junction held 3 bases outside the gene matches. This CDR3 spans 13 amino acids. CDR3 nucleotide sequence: TGTGCCAGCAGTCGACAGGGCCACACTGAAGCTTTCTTT. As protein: CASSRQGHTEAFF.

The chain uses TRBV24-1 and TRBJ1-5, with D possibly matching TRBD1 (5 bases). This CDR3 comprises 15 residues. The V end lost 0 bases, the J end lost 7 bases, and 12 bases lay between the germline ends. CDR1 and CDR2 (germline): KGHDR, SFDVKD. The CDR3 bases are TGTGCCACCAGTGATTTGCAGCAGGGCCGACAGCCCCAGCATTTT. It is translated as CATSDLQQGRQPQHF.

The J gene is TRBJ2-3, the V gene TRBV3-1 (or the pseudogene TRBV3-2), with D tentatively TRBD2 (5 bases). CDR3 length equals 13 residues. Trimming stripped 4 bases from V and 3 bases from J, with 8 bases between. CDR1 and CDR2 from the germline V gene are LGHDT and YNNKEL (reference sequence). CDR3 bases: TGTGCCAGCAGCCTGACGGGGACAGATACGCAGTATTTT. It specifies CASSLTGTDTQYF.

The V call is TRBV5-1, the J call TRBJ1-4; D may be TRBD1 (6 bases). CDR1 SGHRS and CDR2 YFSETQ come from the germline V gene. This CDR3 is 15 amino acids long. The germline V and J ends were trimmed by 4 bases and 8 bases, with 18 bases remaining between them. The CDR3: CASSAETGFWEKLFF. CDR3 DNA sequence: TGCGCCAGCAGCGCGGAAACAGGGTTTTGGGAAAAACTGTTTTTT. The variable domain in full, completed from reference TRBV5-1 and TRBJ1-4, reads KAGVTQTPRYLIKTRGQQVTLSCSPISGHRSVSWYQQTPGQGLQFLFEYFSETQRNKGNFPGRFSGRQFSNSRSEMNVSTLELGDSALYLCASSAETGFWEKLFFGSGTQLSVL.

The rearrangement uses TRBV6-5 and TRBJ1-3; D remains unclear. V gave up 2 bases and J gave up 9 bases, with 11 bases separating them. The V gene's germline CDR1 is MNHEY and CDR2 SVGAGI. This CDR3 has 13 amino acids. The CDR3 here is CASSYDTAATIYF. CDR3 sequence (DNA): TGTGCCAGCAGTTACGATACAGCCGCCACCATATATTTT.

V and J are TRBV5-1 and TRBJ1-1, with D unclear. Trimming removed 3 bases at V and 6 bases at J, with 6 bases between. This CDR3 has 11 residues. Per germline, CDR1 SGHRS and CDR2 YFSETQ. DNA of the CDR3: TGCGCCAGCAGCTCCCATGCTGAAGCTTTCTTT. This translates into CASSSHAEAFF.

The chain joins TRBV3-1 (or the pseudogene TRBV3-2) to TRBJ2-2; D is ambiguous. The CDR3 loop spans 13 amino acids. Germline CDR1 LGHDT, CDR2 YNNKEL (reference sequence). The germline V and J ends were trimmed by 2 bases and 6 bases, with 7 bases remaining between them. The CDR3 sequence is CASSQKAAGELFF. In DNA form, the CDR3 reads TGTGCCAGCAGCCAAAAGGCGGCCGGGGAGCTGTTTTTT.

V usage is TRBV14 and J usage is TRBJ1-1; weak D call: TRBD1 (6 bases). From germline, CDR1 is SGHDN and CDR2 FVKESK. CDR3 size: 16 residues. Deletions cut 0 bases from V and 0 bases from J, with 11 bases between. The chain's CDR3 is CASSQEKGQMNTEAFF. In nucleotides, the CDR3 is TGTGCCAGCAGCCAAGAGAAGGGACAAATGAACACTGAAGCTTTCTTT.

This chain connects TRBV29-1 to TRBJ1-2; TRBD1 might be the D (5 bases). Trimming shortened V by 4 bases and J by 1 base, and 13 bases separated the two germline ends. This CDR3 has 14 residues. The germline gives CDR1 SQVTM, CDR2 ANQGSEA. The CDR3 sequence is CSVVRQGSNYGYTF. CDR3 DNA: TGCAGCGTTGTTCGCCAGGGCAGTAACTATGGCTACACCTTC.

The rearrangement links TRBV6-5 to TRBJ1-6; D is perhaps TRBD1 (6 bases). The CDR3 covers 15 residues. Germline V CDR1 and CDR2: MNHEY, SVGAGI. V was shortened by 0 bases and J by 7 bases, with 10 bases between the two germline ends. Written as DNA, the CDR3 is TGTGCCAGCAGTTACTCGGACAGCCCCAATTCACCCCTCCACTTT. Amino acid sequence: CASSYSDSPNSPLHF.

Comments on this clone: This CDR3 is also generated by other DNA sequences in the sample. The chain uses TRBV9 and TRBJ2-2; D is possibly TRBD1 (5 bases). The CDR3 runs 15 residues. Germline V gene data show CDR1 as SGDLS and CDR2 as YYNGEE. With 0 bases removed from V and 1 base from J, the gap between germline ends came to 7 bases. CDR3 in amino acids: CASSVEGVNTGELFF. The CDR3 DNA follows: TGTGCCAGCAGCGTAGAAGGGGTGAACACCGGGGAGCTGTTTTTT.

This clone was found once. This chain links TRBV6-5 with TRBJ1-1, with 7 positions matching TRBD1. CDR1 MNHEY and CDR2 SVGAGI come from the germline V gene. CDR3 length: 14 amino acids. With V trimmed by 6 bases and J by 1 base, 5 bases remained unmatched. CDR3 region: CASSLDRANTEAFF. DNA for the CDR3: TGTGCCAGCAGCCTTGACAGGGCGAACACTGAAGCTTTCTTT.

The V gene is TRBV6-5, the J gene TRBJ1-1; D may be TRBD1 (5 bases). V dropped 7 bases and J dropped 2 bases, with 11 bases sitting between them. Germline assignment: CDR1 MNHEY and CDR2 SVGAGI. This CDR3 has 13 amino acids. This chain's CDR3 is CASNLGGNTEAFF. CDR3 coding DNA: TGTGCCAGCAATCTCGGGGGAAACACTGAAGCTTTCTTT.

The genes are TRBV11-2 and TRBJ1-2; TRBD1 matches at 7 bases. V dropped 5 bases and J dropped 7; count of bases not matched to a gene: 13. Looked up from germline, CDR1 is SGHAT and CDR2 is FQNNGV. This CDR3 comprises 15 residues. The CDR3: CASSPIRTGSGGYTF. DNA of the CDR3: TGTGCCAGCAGCCCCATCCGGACAGGTTCGGGTGGCTACACCTTC.

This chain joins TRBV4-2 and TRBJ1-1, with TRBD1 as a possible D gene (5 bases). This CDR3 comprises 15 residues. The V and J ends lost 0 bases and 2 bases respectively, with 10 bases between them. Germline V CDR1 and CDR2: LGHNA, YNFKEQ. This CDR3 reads CASSQESRANTEAFF. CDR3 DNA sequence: TGTGCCAGCAGCCAAGAGTCCAGGGCCAACACTGAAGCTTTCTTT.

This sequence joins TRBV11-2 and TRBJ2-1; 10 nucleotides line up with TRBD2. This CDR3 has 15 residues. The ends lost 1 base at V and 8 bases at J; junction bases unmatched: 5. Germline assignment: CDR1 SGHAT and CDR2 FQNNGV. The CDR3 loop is CASSLVAGGIDEQFF. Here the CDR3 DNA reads TGTGCCAGCAGCTTAGTAGCGGGAGGCATCGATGAGCAGTTCTTC.